This entry lists 3 T cell receptor beta chains sequenced from one sample in a study of T-cell reconstitution after alpha-beta-depleted transplantation in children. A library of TCRbeta sequences, prepared with unique molecular identifiers, was generated. TCRdb re-called the PCR reads with MiXCR, one entry per CDR3 protein. The sample holds 65,000 to 85,000 distinct CDR3 sequences; roughly a tenth are singletons and the top ten take about 13%. The sequencing used PBMCs, collected before TCRalphabeta/CD19-depleted stem cell transplant. The receptors shown here come from a boy younger than 18 with acute myeloid leukemia, due to receive a stem cell transplant.

This clonotype has a count of ten or more. V gene TRBV11-2 combines with J gene TRBJ2-1, with D possibly TRBD2 on 6 matching bases. In germline, CDR1 is SGHAT, CDR2 FQNNGV. Trimming cost V 5 bases and J 10 bases, with 21 bases left between them. The CDR3 extends over 15 amino acids. The CDR3 DNA is TGTGCCAGCAGCCCGCGTGAGCACCCCGCGGGAGAGCAGTTCTTC. This encodes CASSPREHPAGEQFF.

This clonotype was recorded many times. The CDR3 is CASSTGSSGLSGANVLTF. DNA for the CDR3: TGCGCCAGCAGTACAGGGTCTAGCGGGCTCTCTGGGGCCAACGTCCTGACTTTC. The chain uses TRBV5-1 and TRBJ2-6, with 8 bases identical to TRBD2. Germline lookup yields CDR1 SGHRS and CDR2 YFSETQ. The CDR3 runs to 18 residues. With 5 bases clipped from V and 0 bases from J, the junction kept 10 bases outside the gene matches.

This clonotype was detected only a few times. The J gene is TRBJ2-7, the V gene TRBV4-2, with a possible D match to TRBD2 (5 bases). CDR3 length: 13 residues. V was shortened by 5 bases and J by 6 bases, with 14 bases between the two germline ends. The germline gives CDR1 LGHNA, CDR2 YNFKEQ. For the CDR3, the DNA is TGTGCCAGCAGCATCGGGGTCCTCTGCGAGCAGTACTTC. Protein: CASSIGVLCEQYF.